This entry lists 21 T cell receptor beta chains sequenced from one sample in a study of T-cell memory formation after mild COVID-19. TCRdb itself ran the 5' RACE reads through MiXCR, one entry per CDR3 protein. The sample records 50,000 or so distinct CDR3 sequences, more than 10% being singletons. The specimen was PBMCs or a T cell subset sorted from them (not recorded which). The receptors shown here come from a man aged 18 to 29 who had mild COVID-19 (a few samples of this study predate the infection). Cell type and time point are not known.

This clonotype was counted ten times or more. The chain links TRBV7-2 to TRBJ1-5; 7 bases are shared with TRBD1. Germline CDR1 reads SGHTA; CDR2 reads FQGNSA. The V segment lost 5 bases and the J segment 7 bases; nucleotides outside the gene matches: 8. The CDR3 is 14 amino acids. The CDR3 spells CASSLNRGEQPQHF. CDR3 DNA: TGTGCCAGCAGCCTGAACAGGGGAGAACAGCCCCAGCATTTT. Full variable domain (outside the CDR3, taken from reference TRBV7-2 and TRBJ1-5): GAGVSQSPSNKVTEKGKDVELRCDPISGHTALYWYRQSLGQGLEFLIYFQGNSAPDKSGLPSDRFSAERTGGSVSTLTIQRTQQEDSAVYLCASSLNRGEQPQHFGDGTRLSIL.

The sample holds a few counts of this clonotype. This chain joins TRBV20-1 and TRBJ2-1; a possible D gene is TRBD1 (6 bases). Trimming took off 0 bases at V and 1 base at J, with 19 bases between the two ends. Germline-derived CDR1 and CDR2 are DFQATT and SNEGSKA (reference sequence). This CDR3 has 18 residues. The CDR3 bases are TGCAGTGCTAGAGATCTATTGCGGATACAGGGATCCTACAATGAGCAGTTCTTC. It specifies CSARDLLRIQGSYNEQFF.

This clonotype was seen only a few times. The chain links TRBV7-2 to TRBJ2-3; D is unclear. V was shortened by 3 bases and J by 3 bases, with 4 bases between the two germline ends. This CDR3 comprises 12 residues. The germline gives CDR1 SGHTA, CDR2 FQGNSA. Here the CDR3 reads CASSFFTDTQYF. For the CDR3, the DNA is TGTGCCAGCAGCTTCTTTACAGATACGCAGTATTTT.

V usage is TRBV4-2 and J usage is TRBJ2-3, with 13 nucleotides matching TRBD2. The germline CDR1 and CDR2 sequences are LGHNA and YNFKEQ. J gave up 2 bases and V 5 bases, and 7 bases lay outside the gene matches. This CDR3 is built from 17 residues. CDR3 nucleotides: TGTGCCAGCAGCAAACCACTAGCGGGGGGGGACACAGATACGCAGTATTTT. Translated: CASSKPLAGGDTDTQYF.

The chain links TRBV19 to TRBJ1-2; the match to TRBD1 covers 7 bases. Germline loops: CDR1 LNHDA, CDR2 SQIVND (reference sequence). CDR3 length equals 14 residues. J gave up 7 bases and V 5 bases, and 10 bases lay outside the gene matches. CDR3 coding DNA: TGTGCCAGTAGTGTGACAGGGAGTCCTCCTGGCTACACCTTC. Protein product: CASSVTGSPPGYTF.

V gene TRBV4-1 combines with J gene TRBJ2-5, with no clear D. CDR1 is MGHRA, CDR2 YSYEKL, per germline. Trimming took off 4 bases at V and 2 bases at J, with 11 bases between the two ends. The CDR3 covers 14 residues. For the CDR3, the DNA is TGCGCCAGCAGCCGGCGGACGGATCAAGAGACCCAGTACTTC. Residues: CASSRRTDQETQYF.

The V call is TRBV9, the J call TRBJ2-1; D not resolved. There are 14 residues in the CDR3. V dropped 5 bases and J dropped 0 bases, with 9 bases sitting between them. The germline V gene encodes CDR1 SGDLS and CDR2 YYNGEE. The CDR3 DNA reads TGTGCCAGCAGTAGGCAGAGCTCCTACAATGAGCAGTTCTTC. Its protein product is CASSRQSSYNEQFF.

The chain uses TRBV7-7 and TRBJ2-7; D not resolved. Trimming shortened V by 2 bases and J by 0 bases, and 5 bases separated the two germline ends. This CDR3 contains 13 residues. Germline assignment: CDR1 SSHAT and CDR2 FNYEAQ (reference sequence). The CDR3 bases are TGTGCCAGCAGCTTATCGAGCTCCTACGAGCAGTACTTC. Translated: CASSLSSSYEQYF.

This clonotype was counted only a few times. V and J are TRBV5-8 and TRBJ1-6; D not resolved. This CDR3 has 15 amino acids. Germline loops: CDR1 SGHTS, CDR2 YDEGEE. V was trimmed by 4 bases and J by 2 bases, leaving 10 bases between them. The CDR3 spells CASSRDGAYNSPLHF. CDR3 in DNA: TGTGCCAGCAGCCGGGATGGGGCCTATAATTCACCCCTCCACTTT.

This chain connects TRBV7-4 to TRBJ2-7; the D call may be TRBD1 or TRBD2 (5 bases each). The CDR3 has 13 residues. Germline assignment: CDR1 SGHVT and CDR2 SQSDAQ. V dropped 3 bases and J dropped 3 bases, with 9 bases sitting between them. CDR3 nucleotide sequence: TGTGCCAGCAGCTTCCAGGGAGTCTACGAGCAGTACGTC. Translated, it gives CASSFQGVYEQYV.

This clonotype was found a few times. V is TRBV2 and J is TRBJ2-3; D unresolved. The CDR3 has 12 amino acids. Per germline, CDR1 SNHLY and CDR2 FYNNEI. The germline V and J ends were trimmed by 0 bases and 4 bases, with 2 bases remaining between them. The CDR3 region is CASSEAPDTQYF. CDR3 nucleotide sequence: TGTGCCAGCAGTGAAGCCCCAGATACGCAGTATTTT.

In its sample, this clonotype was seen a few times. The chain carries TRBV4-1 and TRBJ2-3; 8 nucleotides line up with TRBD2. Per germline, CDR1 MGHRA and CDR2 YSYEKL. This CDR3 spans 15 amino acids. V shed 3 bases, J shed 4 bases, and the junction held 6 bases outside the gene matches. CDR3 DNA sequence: TGCGCCAGCAGCCAGGGCGGGACTAGTGCAGATACGCAGTATTTT. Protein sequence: CASSQGGTSADTQYF.

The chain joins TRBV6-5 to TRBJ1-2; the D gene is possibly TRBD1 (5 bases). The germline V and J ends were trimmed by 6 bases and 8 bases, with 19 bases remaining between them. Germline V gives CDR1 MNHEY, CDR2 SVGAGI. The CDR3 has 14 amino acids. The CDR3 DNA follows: TGTGCCAGCAGCCGCAATCCTGTGGGGGGGGGCTACACCTTC. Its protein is CASSRNPVGGGYTF.

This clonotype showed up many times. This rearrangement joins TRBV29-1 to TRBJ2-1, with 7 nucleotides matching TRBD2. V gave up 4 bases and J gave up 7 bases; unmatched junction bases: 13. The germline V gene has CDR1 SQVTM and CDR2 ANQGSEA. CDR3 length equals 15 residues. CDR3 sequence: CSVVNRAGVLNEQFF. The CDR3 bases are TGCAGCGTTGTAAATCGGGCGGGGGTCTTAAATGAGCAGTTCTTC.

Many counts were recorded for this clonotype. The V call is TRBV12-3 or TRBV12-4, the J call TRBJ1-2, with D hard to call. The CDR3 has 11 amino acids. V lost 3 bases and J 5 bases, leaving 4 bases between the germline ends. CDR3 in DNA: TGTGCCAGCAGTTTGGGATATGGCTACACCTTC. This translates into CASSLGYGYTF.

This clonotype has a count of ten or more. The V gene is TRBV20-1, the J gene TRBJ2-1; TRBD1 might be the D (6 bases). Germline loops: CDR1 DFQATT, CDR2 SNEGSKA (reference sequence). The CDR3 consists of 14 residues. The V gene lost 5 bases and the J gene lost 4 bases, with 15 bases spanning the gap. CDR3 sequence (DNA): TGCAGTGCTCCACAGGGATTTAAATACAATGAGCAGTTCTTC. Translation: CSAPQGFKYNEQFF.

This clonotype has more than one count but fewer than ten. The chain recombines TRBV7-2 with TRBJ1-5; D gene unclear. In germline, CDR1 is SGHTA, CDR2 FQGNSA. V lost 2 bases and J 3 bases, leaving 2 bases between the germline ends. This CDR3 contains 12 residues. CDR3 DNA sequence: TGTGCCAGCAGCTTATTCAATCAGCCCCAGCATTTT. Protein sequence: CASSLFNQPQHF. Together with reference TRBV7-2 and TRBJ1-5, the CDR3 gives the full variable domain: GAGVSQSPSNKVTEKGKDVELRCDPISGHTALYWYRQSLGQGLEFLIYFQGNSAPDKSGLPSDRFSAERTGGSVSTLTIQRTQQEDSAVYLCASSLFNQPQHFGDGTRLSIL.

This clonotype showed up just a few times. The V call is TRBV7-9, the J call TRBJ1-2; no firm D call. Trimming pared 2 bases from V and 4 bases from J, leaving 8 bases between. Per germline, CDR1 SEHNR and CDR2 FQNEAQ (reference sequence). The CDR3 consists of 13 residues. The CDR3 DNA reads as TGTGCCAGCAGCTTACCGGAGGGCTATGGCTACACCTTC. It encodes CASSLPEGYGYTF.

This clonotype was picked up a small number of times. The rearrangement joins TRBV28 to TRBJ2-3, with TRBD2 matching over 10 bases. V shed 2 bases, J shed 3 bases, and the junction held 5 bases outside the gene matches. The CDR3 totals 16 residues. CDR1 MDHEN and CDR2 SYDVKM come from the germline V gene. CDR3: CASSLGLAGDTDTQYF. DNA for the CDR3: TGTGCCAGCAGTTTAGGCCTAGCGGGGGATACAGATACGCAGTATTTT.

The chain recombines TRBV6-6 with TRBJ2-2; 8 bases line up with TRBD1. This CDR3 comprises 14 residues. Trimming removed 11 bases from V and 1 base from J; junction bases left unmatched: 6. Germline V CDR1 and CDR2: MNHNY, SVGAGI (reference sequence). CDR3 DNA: TGTGCCGGCACGGGACAGGAGAACACCGGGGAGCTGTTTTTT. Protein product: CAGTGQENTGELFF.

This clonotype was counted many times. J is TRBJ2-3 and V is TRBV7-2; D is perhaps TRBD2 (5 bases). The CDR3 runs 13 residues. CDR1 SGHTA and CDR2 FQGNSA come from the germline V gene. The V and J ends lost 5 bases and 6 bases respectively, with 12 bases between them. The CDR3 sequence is CASSGGPGDTQYF. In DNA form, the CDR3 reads TGTGCCAGCAGCGGCGGTCCGGGGGATACGCAGTATTTT.